The clone carrying this TCR beta chain occurred a few times. This CDR3 contains 13 residues. The V gene end was trimmed by 10 bases and the J gene end by 0 bases; junction bases not matched to a gene: 3. Germline loops: CDR1 MNHEY, CDR2 SVGAGI. Sequencing was performed with immunoSEQ multiplex PCR; in TCRdb, only in-frame clones are kept and a portion is missing. The table has approximately 31,000 clones, 81% seen once; the top ten hold around a third. This entry is derived from a study of radiation and T cells in renal cell carcinoma. Time point in this sample: blood 4 weeks post-SBRT, at nephrectomy. The treatment here: 15 Gy SBRT to primary tumor, nephrectomy 4 weeks later.

The rearrangement uses TRBV6-5 and TRBJ2-1, with 7 bases fitting TRBD2. The sample here was blood, taken from a patient whose treatment included radiotherapy and nephrectomy. The receptor comes from a man in his sixties with renal cell carcinoma. The CDR3 sequence is CATGGSSYNEQFF. For the CDR3, the DNA is TGTGCCACGGGGGGATCCTCCTACAATGAGCAGTTCTTC.